The 6 T cell receptor beta chains presented below share a single source sample, sequenced in a study of shared clonotypes between healthy human individuals. Assay used: immunoSEQ multiplex PCR; TCRdb lists only in-frame clones, some missing. The table has a few hundred thousand clones, around four fifths seen once. Specimen: memory CD4+ T cells sorted from blood. Sample subset: CD45RA-negative fraction. The receptors come from a man aged 25-40 years in good health.

V is TRBV7-8 and J is TRBJ1-4; TRBD1 matches 8 bases. The ends lost 5 bases at V and 8 bases at J; junction bases unmatched: 10. CDR1 is SGHVS and CDR2 is FQNEAQ in the germline V gene. The CDR3 sequence is 15 residues long. CDR3 sequence reads: CASSPGRGLNEKLFF. CDR3 coding DNA: TGTGCCAGCAGCCCAGGCAGGGGGCTAAACGAAAAACTGTTTTTT.

This chain joins TRBV7-9 and TRBJ2-1; D is perhaps TRBD2 (5 bases). CDR3 size: 16 residues. Germline values: CDR1 SEHNR, CDR2 FQNEAQ (reference sequence). V gave up 4 bases and J gave up 3 bases, with 16 bases separating them. The CDR3 is CASSSRTQLNYNEQFF. In DNA form, the CDR3 reads TGTGCCAGCAGCTCAAGGACTCAACTCAACTACAATGAGCAGTTCTTC.

A word on this clone: This sample also contains other DNA sequences that code for the same CDR3. The rearrangement uses TRBV5-1 and TRBJ2-5; the match to TRBD2 covers 8 bases. The CDR3 is 15 amino acids. Germline CDR1 and CDR2: SGHRS and YFSETQ. The J segment lost 2 bases and the V segment lost 0 bases, leaving 3 bases of the junction unmatched. CDR3 loop: CASSLDGRGQETQYF. CDR3 DNA sequence: TGCGCCAGCAGCTTGGACGGGAGGGGGCAAGAGACCCAGTACTTC.

The rearrangement joins TRBV5-1 to TRBJ2-3, with 7 bases lining up with TRBD1. Unmatched junction bases numbered 10, after V lost 3 bases and J lost 6 bases. Per germline, CDR1 SGHRS and CDR2 YFSETQ. This CDR3 is built from 15 residues. The CDR3 DNA reads TGCGCCAGCAGCTCCCGACAGGGTGGTTTTGATACGCAGTATTTT. It translates to CASSSRQGGFDTQYF.

This sequence joins TRBV6-1 and TRBJ2-1, with D perhaps being TRBD1 or TRBD2 (5 bases each). The CDR3 is 14 residues long. CDR1 is MNHNS, CDR2 SASEGT, per germline. The V and J ends lost 8 bases and 5 bases respectively, with 16 bases between them. The DNA for the CDR3 is TGTGCCAGCCAGGGAGACTTGCTTCACAATGAGCAGTTCTTC. Amino acid sequence: CASQGDLLHNEQFF.

V is TRBV29-1 and J is TRBJ2-3, with 7 bases identical to TRBD2. Germline CDR1 reads SQVTM; CDR2 reads ANQGSEA. The CDR3 loop spans 14 amino acids. V was pared by 6 bases and J by 0 bases, with 6 bases of the junction left unmatched. In nucleotides, the CDR3 is TGCAGCGTGGCGACTAGCCCTAGCACAGATACGCAGTATTTT. Its translation is CSVATSPSTDTQYF.